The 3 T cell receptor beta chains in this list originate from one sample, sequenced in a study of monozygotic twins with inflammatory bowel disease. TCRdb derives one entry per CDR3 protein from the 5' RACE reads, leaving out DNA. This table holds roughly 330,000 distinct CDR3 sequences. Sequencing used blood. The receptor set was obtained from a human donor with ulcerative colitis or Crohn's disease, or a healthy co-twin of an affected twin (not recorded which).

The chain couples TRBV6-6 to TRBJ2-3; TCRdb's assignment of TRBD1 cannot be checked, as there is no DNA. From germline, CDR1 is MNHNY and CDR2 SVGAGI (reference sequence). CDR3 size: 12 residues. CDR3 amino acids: CASTNTGDTQYF.

The CDR3 sequence: CASSLDAWVNTEAFF. The chain employs TRBV5-1 and TRBJ1-1. This CDR3 region has 15 residues. Looked up from germline, CDR1 is SGHRS and CDR2 is YFSETQ.

The CDR3 is CASVPGGYSEQFF. The chain combines TRBV12-3 or TRBV12-4 with TRBJ2-1; as DNA is missing, the TRBD1 call by TCRdb cannot be tested. The CDR3 is 13 residues long.